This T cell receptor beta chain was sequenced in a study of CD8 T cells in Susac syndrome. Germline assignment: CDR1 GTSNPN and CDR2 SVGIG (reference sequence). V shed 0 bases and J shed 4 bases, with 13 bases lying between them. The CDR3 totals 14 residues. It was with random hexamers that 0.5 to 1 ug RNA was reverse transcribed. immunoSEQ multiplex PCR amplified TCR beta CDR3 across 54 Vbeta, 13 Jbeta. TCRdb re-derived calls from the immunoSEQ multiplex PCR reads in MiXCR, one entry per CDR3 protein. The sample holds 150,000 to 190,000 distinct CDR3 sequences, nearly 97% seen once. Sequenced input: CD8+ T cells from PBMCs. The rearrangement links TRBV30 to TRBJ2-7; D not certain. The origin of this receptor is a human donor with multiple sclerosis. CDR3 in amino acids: CAWSVRAIPYEQYF. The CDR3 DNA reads TGTGCCTGGAGTGTACGGGCCATACCTTACGAGCAGTACTTC.